The 32 T cell receptor beta chains listed next were all sequenced from one sample in a study of cytomegalovirus exposure and HLA in healthy donors. PCR amplification relied on 60 Vbeta primers (plus 13 Jbeta primers). TCRdb keeps only in-frame clones here, not all; method: immunoSEQ multiplex PCR. This sample has around 140,000 clones; around 78% occur once, and the top ten carry about 1.8%. Sequenced sample: PBMCs. These receptors all come from a female donor in good health and CMV-seropositive.

V gene TRBV6-6 combines with J gene TRBJ2-7, with D maybe TRBD1 (5 bases). This CDR3 is built from 14 residues. CDR1 is MNHNY and CDR2 is SVGAGI in the germline V gene (reference sequence). Trimming cost V 2 bases and J 2 bases, with 10 bases left between them. CDR3 in amino acids: CASSYERGTYEQYF. CDR3 nucleotides: TGTGCCAGCAGTTACGAAAGGGGTACCTACGAGCAGTACTTC.

The chain recombines TRBV28 with TRBJ2-1; TRBD2 matches 8 bases. Trimming cost V 6 bases and J 5 bases; bases outside gene matches: 21. This CDR3 spans 19 amino acids. Germline-derived CDR1 and CDR2 are MDHEN and SYDVKM. CDR3: CASSQSPLTGAGVNNEQFF. CDR3 DNA: TGTGCCAGCAGCCAATCCCCCCTGACTGGAGCGGGGGTTAACAATGAGCAGTTCTTC.

This clone showed up just a few times. J is TRBJ1-2 and V is TRBV7-9; D remains unclear. Trimming removed 5 bases at V and 8 bases at J, with 15 bases between. This CDR3 has 13 residues. Germline values: CDR1 SEHNR, CDR2 FQNEAQ (reference sequence). Here the CDR3 reads CASSPLTAGGYTF. Here the CDR3 DNA reads TGTGCCAGCAGCCCCTTGACCGCGGGCGGCTACACCTTC.

This clone was counted only a few times. J is TRBJ2-1 and V is TRBV11-3, with 7 bases aligning to TRBD2. Germline values: CDR1 SGHNT, CDR2 YENEEA. The CDR3 is 14 amino acids. V shed 1 base, J shed 10 bases, and the junction held 7 bases outside the gene matches. In nucleotides, the CDR3 is TGTGCCAGCAGCTTAGTGGCGGGAGCAGTCGAGCAGTTCTTC. Residues: CASSLVAGAVEQFF.

This clone was observed a few times. The CDR3: CASSIRDREEDGYTF. Here the CDR3 DNA reads TGTGCCAGTAGTATCCGGGACAGGGAAGAGGATGGCTACACCTTC. The chain is built from TRBV19 and TRBJ1-2, with TRBD1 matching 9 bases. From germline, CDR1 is LNHDA and CDR2 SQIVND (reference sequence). The V segment lost 3 bases and the J segment 6 bases; nucleotides outside the gene matches: 8. This CDR3 region has 15 residues.

This clone came up a few times. The CDR3 reads CASSAGPGEAYEQYF. The CDR3 nucleotides are TGTGCCAGCAGTGCTGGCCCCGGAGAAGCCTACGAGCAGTACTTC. The J gene is TRBJ2-7, the V gene TRBV6-4, with D unresolved. There are 15 residues in the CDR3. The ends were cut back, 4 bases at V and 2 bases at J, with 15 bases in the middle. CDR1 is MRHNA and CDR2 is SNTAGT in the germline V gene.

Only a few counts were recorded for this clone. The chain links TRBV25-1 to TRBJ2-5; D unresolved. V was trimmed by 4 bases and J by 2 bases, leaving 5 bases between them. The germline CDR1 and CDR2 sequences are MGHDK and SYGVNS. CDR3 length: 12 amino acids. As DNA, the CDR3 is TGTGCCAGCAGTGCGGGTCAAGAGACCCAGTACTTC. Translating gives CASSAGQETQYF.

The rearrangement uses TRBV10-3 and TRBJ2-7; 11 bases are shared with TRBD2. Germline trimming cut 3 bases from V and 3 bases from J; bases unmatched to any gene: 1. CDR3 length: 14 amino acids. Germline CDR1 and CDR2: ENHRY and SYGVKD. The CDR3 DNA reads TGTGCCATCAGTGAACTAGCGGGAGACTACGAGCAGTACTTC. The encoded protein is CAISELAGDYEQYF.

J is TRBJ1-4 and V is TRBV5-3; D ambiguous. TRBV5-3 is sorted into the ORF group, with uncertain function. The ends were cut back, 1 base at V and 8 bases at J, with 27 bases in the middle. The CDR3 has 19 residues. The CDR3: CARSLPELEIFGFYEKLFF. The CDR3 region has the DNA TGTGCCAGAAGCTTGCCGGAGCTGGAGATCTTCGGGTTCTACGAAAAACTGTTTTTT.

This rearrangement joins TRBV7-3 to TRBJ2-5, with D tentatively TRBD2 (6 bases). Germline CDR1 reads SGHTA; CDR2 reads FQGTGA. CDR3 size: 16 residues. Trimming took 1 base from V and 4 from J, leaving 16 bases between them. The DNA for the CDR3 is TGTGCCAGCAGCTTAAATGGACGCGGGAAGGGAGAGACCCAGTACTTC. It encodes CASSLNGRGKGETQYF.

DNA of the CDR3: TGTGCCACCAGCAGAGATCTCACTAGCGGGGGGGCTTACGAGCAGTACTTC. Protein product: CATSRDLTSGGAYEQYF. This rearrangement joins TRBV15 to TRBJ2-7; 13 nucleotides agree with TRBD2. The CDR3 covers 17 residues. The germline CDR1 and CDR2 sequences are LNHNV and YYDKDF (reference sequence). Trimming took 0 bases from V and 4 from J; bases not matched to a gene: 6.

This sequence joins TRBV27 and TRBJ1-1; TRBD1 aligns across 7 bases. Germline CDR1 reads MNHEY; CDR2 reads SMNVEV (reference sequence). CDR3 length: 17 amino acids. The trim removed 7 bases at V and 1 base at J, leaving 15 bases unmatched. In DNA form, the CDR3 reads TGTGCCAGCACCGAGGGCACAGGGACAGCCAAGAACACTGAAGCTTTCTTT. This translates into CASTEGTGTAKNTEAFF.

This clone was counted between two and nine times. The CDR3 sequence is CASGRGREAFF. The CDR3 coding sequence is TGTGCCAGCGGCAGGGGACGTGAAGCTTTCTTT. The chain carries TRBV2 and TRBJ1-1; possibly TRBD1 for D (6 bases). This CDR3 contains 11 residues. In germline, CDR1 is SNHLY, CDR2 FYNNEI. The V end lost 8 bases, the J end lost 7 bases, and 11 bases lay between the germline ends.

The V call is TRBV10-3, the J call TRBJ2-2; D remains ambiguous. Trimming took off 3 bases at V and 6 bases at J, with 2 bases between the two ends. In germline, CDR1 is ENHRY, CDR2 SYGVKD. CDR3 size: 11 residues. CDR3 in DNA: TGTGCCATCAGTGACTCCGGGGAGCTGTTTTTT. Residues: CAISDSGELFF.

The genes are TRBV29-1 and TRBJ2-7; 8 bases are shared with TRBD1. The J segment lost 0 bases and the V segment lost 6 bases, leaving 4 bases of the junction unmatched. This CDR3 spans 13 amino acids. Germline-derived CDR1 and CDR2 are SQVTM and ANQGSEA. The CDR3: CSVRTGSSYEQYF. CDR3 coding DNA: TGCAGCGTGCGGACAGGGAGCTCCTACGAGCAGTACTTC.

V and J are TRBV10-3 and TRBJ2-7; 12 nucleotides agree with TRBD1. Losses at the gene ends were 10 bases for V and 1 base for J; bases not matched to a gene: 8. CDR3 size: 15 residues. Germline V gives CDR1 ENHRY, CDR2 SYGVKD. The CDR3 reads CATQGDRGPSYEQYF. In DNA, the CDR3 is TGTGCCACCCAAGGGGACAGGGGGCCTTCCTACGAGCAGTACTTC.

This rearrangement joins TRBV7-2 to TRBJ1-5; D is perhaps TRBD1 (6 bases). In germline, CDR1 is SGHTA, CDR2 FQGNSA. Trimming pared 0 bases from V and 4 bases from J, leaving 16 bases between. CDR3 length: 17 residues. CDR3 DNA: TGTGCCAGCAGCTTAGCAAATTGGGGACACGGAAATCAGCCCCAGCATTTT. This codes for CASSLANWGHGNQPQHF.

This chain connects TRBV9 to TRBJ1-5; no firm D call. V lost 4 bases and J lost 0, with 11 bases in between. Germline V lookup: CDR1 SGDLS, CDR2 YYNGEE. The CDR3 contains 15 residues. As DNA, the CDR3 is TGTGCCAGCAGCTCCCTCGCGGATAGCAATCAGCCCCAGCATTTT. Its protein product is CASSSLADSNQPQHF. Variable domain in full (rest from reference TRBV9 and TRBJ1-5): DSGVTQTPKHLITATGQRVTLRCSPRSGDLSVYWYQQSLDQGLQFLIQYYNGEERAKGNILERFSAQQFPDLHSELNLSSLELGDSALYFCASSSLADSNQPQHFGDGTRLSIL.

This clone was observed a handful of times. This chain uses TRBV9 with TRBJ2-5, with D possibly TRBD2 on 5 matching bases. The ends were cut back, 1 base at V and 5 bases at J, with 9 bases in the middle. This CDR3 has 13 residues. Germline loops: CDR1 SGDLS, CDR2 YYNGEE. CDR3 sequence (DNA): TGTGCCAGCAGCGTATCGCCGGGGGAGACCCAGTACTTC. Amino acid sequence: CASSVSPGETQYF. The entire variable domain, with the rest obtained from reference TRBV9 and TRBJ2-5, is as follows: DSGVTQTPKHLITATGQRVTLRCSPRSGDLSVYWYQQSLDQGLQFLIQYYNGEERAKGNILERFSAQQFPDLHSELNLSSLELGDSALYFCASSVSPGETQYFGPGTRLLVL.

CDR3 in amino acids: CASSQGGGDSNQPQHF. Written as DNA, the CDR3 is TGTGCCAGCAGCCAAGGGGGCGGGGATAGCAATCAGCCCCAGCATTTT. The rearrangement links TRBV7-9 to TRBJ1-5; TRBD1 matches at 7 bases. This CDR3 contains 16 residues. Germline V gene lookup returns CDR1 SEHNR and CDR2 FQNEAQ (reference sequence). Trimming at V came to 5 bases and at J to 0 bases, leaving 7 bases not matched to a gene.

This sequence joins TRBV10-1 and TRBJ1-1; D gene uncertain. Trimming pared 10 bases from V and 1 base from J, leaving 13 bases between. The CDR3 loop spans 13 amino acids. Germline CDR1 and CDR2: WNHNN and SYGVQD (reference sequence). In DNA form, the CDR3 reads TGCGCCACGGCCGTCGACTCGAACACTGAAGCTTTCTTT. It translates to CATAVDSNTEAFF.

There are a few counts of this clone. The chain recombines TRBV7-3 with TRBJ2-1, with D possibly TRBD1 on 6 matching bases. Germline V gene lookup returns CDR1 SGHTA and CDR2 FQGTGA. The V end lost 2 bases, the J end lost 4 bases, and 9 bases lay between the germline ends. This CDR3 contains 14 residues. DNA of the CDR3: TGTGCCAGCAGCTTATGGGGACATTACAATGAGCAGTTCTTC. Its translation: CASSLWGHYNEQFF.

This chain connects TRBV4-2 to TRBJ2-3, with 10 bases fitting TRBD2. Germline CDR1 LGHNA, CDR2 YNFKEQ. The CDR3 is made up of 16 amino acids. V shed 5 bases and J 4 bases; nucleotides not matched to a gene: 9. The CDR3: CASSYLAGALPDTQYF. The CDR3 coding sequence is TGTGCCAGCAGCTATCTAGCGGGGGCATTACCAGATACGCAGTATTTT.

The V gene is TRBV28, the J gene TRBJ1-2; perhaps TRBD1 as D (5 bases). V was clipped by 3 bases and J by 6 bases, with 8 bases between them. This CDR3 region has 12 residues. The germline gives CDR1 MDHEN, CDR2 SYDVKM. Here the CDR3 reads CASSFGGNGYTF. In DNA, the CDR3 is TGTGCCAGCAGTTTCGGGGGAAATGGCTACACCTTC.

The table lists this clone with a few counts. This rearrangement joins TRBV6-1 to TRBJ2-1, with 13 bases fitting TRBD2. Germline V CDR1 and CDR2: MNHNS, SASEGT. V lost 6 bases, J lost 8 bases, and 7 bases stayed unmatched. The CDR3 covers 15 residues. This CDR3 reads CASSATSGGADEQFF. The CDR3 DNA reads TGTGCCAGCAGCGCTACTAGCGGGGGGGCCGATGAGCAGTTCTTC.

A few counts support this clone. Its ends do not fully match the called genes, so a read error is possible. The V call is TRBV6-1, the J call TRBJ2-1; D gene unclear. CDR1 is MNHNS, CDR2 SASEGT, per germline. The CDR3 length is 13 residues. CDR3 in amino acids: CASREDSFGEQFF. In nucleotides, the CDR3 is TGTGCCAGCAGGGAAGACTCCTTCGGGGAGCAGTTCTTC.

The rearrangement links TRBV11-3 to TRBJ2-1, with 7 bases lining up with TRBD2. CDR1 is SGHNT and CDR2 is YENEEA in the germline V gene. After removal of 5 bases from V and 5 bases from J, the junction contained 9 bases not matched to a gene. The CDR3 extends over 15 amino acids. The CDR3 bases are TGTGCCAGCAGCCACGGGACGGGGGGTAACAATGAGCAGTTCTTC. It translates to CASSHGTGGNNEQFF.

The V call is TRBV28, the J call TRBJ1-5, with 8 bases fitting TRBD1. There are 14 residues in the CDR3. Trimming removed 2 bases from V and 10 bases from J; junction bases left unmatched: 7. CDR1 is MDHEN, CDR2 SYDVKM, per germline. The CDR3 bases are TGTGCCAGCAGTTTAGCAGGGGGCGGAATTCCCCAGCATTTT. Its protein product is CASSLAGGGIPQHF.

The chain uses TRBV5-5 and TRBJ1-2, with TRBD1 matching 9 bases. CDR3 size: 15 residues. Germline CDR1 reads SGHKS; CDR2 reads YYEKEE (reference sequence). With V trimmed by 0 bases and J by 6 bases, 6 bases remained unmatched. Here the CDR3 DNA reads TGTGCCAGCAGCTTGGGTGGACAGGGGAGGGATGGCTACACCTTC. Encoded protein: CASSLGGQGRDGYTF. Drawing the rest from reference TRBV5-5 and TRBJ1-2, the complete variable domain is DAGVTQSPTHLIKTRGQQVTLRCSPISGHKSVSWYQQVLGQGPQFIFQYYEKEERGRGNFPDRFSARQFPNYSSELNVNALLLGDSALYLCASSLGGQGRDGYTFGSGTRLTVV.

The V and J genes are TRBV28 and TRBJ1-5; D gene ambiguous. The V gene lost 1 base and the J gene lost 3 bases, with 13 bases spanning the gap. The CDR3 runs to 16 residues. Germline V lookup: CDR1 MDHEN, CDR2 SYDVKM. The chain's CDR3 is CASSLLSPGFNQPQHF. DNA for the CDR3: TGTGCCAGCAGTTTATTGAGCCCGGGTTTCAATCAGCCCCAGCATTTT. Filled out from reference TRBV28 and TRBJ1-5, the complete variable domain reads DVKVTQSSRYLVKRTGEKVFLECVQDMDHENMFWYRQDPGLGLRLIYFSYDVKMKEKGDIPEGYSVSREKKERFSLILESASTNQTSMYLCASSLLSPGFNQPQHFGDGTRLSIL.

The chain combines TRBV18 with TRBJ2-2, with a possible D match to TRBD1 (5 bases). The CDR3 contains 16 residues. CDR1 KGHSH and CDR2 LQKENI come from the germline V gene. Trimming took 0 bases from V and 4 from J, leaving 12 bases between them. Here the CDR3 reads CASSPPGRDSTGELFF. The CDR3 nucleotides read TGTGCCAGCTCACCACCGGGCAGGGATAGCACCGGGGAGCTGTTTTTT.

This clone showed up just a few times. This sequence joins TRBV7-2 and TRBJ1-1, with D hard to call. The CDR3 loop spans 14 amino acids. CDR1 and CDR2 from the germline V gene are SGHTA and FQGNSA. The V and J ends lost 1 base and 0 bases respectively, with 6 bases between them. The chain's CDR3 is CASSLVWLNTEAFF. The CDR3 bases are TGTGCCAGCAGCTTAGTTTGGCTGAACACTGAAGCTTTCTTT. Together with reference TRBV7-2 and TRBJ1-1, the CDR3 gives the full variable domain: GAGVSQSPSNKVTEKGKDVELRCDPISGHTALYWYRQSLGQGLEFLIYFQGNSAPDKSGLPSDRFSAERTGGSVSTLTIQRTQQEDSAVYLCASSLVWLNTEAFFGQGTRLTVV.